A single T cell receptor (beta chain) is shown here with its context. Antigen: not known. Germline lookup yields CDR1 MNHNS and CDR2 SASEGT. Trimming left V 1 base short and J 4 bases short, with 5 bases between. The CDR3 has 12 residues. This sample is drawn from a study of blood T cells in healthy people across ages. Broader study findings: When set beside aged donors, long-lived donors presented more naive CD4+ cells and higher diversity. The lack of PBMC sorting stopped any conclusive naive versus antigen-experienced comparison.

Using a J-beta primer mix together with a sample-barcoded 5' primer, a second PCR was run for about 7 to 12 cycles. Every single cDNA molecule received a tag from a template-switch adaptor with 12 random nucleotides. Every sample returned 2.5 million or more CDR3-containing paired-end reads. TCRdb recomputed calls from the 5' RACE reads with MiXCR, one row per CDR3 protein. Among under 950,000 distinct CDR3 sequences listed, about 24% were seen once. Material: blood. This sequence originates from an older man in good health. V usage is TRBV6-1 and J usage is TRBJ2-7; D remains unclear. The CDR3 protein is CASSEVPYEQYV. The CDR3 DNA follows: TGTGCCAGCAGTGAAGTCCCGTACGAGCAGTACGTC.